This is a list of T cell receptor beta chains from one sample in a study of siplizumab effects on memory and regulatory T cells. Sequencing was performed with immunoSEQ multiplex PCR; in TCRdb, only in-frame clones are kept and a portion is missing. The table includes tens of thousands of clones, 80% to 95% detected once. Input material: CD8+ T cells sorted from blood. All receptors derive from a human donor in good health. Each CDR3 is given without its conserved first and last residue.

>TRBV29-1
SVAGASETYEQY
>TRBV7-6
ASSLGTGGRFGELF
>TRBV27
ASSLSISGGSSYEQY
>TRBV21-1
ASSKPPFRQGRLTVYGYT
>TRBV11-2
ASMGIGREGLADTQY
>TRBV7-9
ASSRQGYLGYT
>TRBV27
ATSLRYSGANVLT
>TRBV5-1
ASSFEGTGELF
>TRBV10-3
AISVAGYTDTQY
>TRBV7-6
ASSLAGIGYEQY
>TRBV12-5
ASLPSGRAGNTGELF
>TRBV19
ASSHPGVAANEQF
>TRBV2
ASGQPGVSNQPQH
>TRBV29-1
SVRALRTYGYT
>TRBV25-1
ASSEYRDTGELF
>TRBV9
ASSEGMTSGDTQY
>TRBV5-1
ASRGDIEYNEQF
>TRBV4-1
ASSQDDLINTIY
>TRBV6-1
ATTSAGGADTQY
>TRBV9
ASSVAGLAGDNEQF
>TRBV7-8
ASSLSPRQGQNIQY
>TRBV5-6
ASSSGWGYDGYT
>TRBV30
AYLLGGEDTEAF
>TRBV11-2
ASSLGGQMNTEAF
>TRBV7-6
ASSYRWTSSEQF
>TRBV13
ASSLDLDNTEAF
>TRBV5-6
ASSLGDNSNQPQH
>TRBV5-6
ASSLGGFEQY
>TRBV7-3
ASSSTDRGRESNQPQH
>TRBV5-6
ASSQLSDEQY
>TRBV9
ASSLKGLNSPLH
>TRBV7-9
ASSHDYEENNYGYT
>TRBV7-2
ASSFWGDSSYEQY
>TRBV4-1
ASSQAERGQRYSYEQY
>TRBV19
ASSSWDGTDTQY
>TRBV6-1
ATRDRTGNYGYT
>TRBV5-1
ASSLGANTEAF
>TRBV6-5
ASSSTGIQETQY
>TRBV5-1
ASSLSLAGYEQY
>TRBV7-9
ASSLEKETGGSYEQY
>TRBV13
ASSLGRRVDGYT
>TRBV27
ASSLNAGANQPQH
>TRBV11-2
ASSSTGSSYNEQF
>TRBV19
ASSLTSTSYNEQF
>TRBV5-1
ASSLEGSNQPQH
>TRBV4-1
ASSRDRDSYNEQF